The clone carrying this TCR beta chain occurred a few times. The antigen is not known. These data belong to a study of cytomegalovirus exposure and HLA in healthy donors. Study conclusions and caveats: An Asian-associated ancestry cluster reportedly showed fewer N-insertions than the approximately 620-donor mean in a later analysis. As was reported, the classifier diagnosed cytomegalovirus status with high specificity and sensitivity.

PCR amplification relied on 60 Vbeta primers (plus 13 Jbeta primers). TCRdb's table, derived via immunoSEQ multiplex PCR, lists solely in-frame clones and lacks some. The sample includes 120,000 or so clones, 70% to 90% of them seen just once. Unmatched junction bases numbered 5, after V lost 6 bases and J lost 5 bases. Looked up from germline, CDR1 is SNHLY and CDR2 is FYNNEI. There are 14 residues in the CDR3. This clonotype was obtained from a man younger than 35 in good health and CMV-seropositive. The chain combines TRBV2 with TRBJ1-1; the match to TRBD1 covers 11 bases. Specimen: PBMCs. As DNA, the CDR3 is TGTGCCAGCAGGGGGACAGGGGGTGGGACTGAAGCTTTCTTT. This encodes CASRGTGGGTEAFF.